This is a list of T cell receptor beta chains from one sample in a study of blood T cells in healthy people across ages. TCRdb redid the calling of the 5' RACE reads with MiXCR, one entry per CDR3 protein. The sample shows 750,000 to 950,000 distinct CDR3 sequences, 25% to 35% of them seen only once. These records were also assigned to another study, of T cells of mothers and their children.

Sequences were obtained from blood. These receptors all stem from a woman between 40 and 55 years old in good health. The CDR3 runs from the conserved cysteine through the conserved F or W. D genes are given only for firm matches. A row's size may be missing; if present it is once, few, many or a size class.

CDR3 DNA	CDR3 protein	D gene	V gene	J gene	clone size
TGTGCCATCAGTGGGTTGGACCCTAAGACCTCCTACAATGAGCAGTTCTTC	CAISGLDPKTSYNEQFF	.	TRBV10-3	TRBJ2-1	many
TGTGCCAGCAGCTTAATGTCGGAAGGGGATACGCAGTATTTT	CASSLMSEGDTQYF	.	TRBV7-2	TRBJ2-3	few
TGTGCCATCAGCGGGACAGGGCGCACAGATACGCAGTATTTT	CAISGTGRTDTQYF	TRBD1	TRBV10-3	TRBJ2-3	.
TGCGCCAGCAGACCTCCGGGACTAGAGTTTGATACGCAGTATTTT	CASRPPGLEFDTQYF	TRBD2	TRBV5-1	TRBJ2-3	.
TGCAGTGCTAGAGATAAGGGCAGTATGAACAATCAGCCCCAGCATTTT	CSARDKGSMNNQPQHF	.	TRBV20-1	TRBJ1-5	few
TGTACCAGCAGGGGAAATACAGGGAGGATGAACACTGAAGCTTTCTTT	CTSRGNTGRMNTEAFF	.	TRBV7-9	TRBJ1-1	.
TGCAGTGCTACAGGCGGGATCTCCTACGAGCAGTACTTC	CSATGGISYEQYF	.	TRBV20-1	TRBJ2-7	many
TGCGCCAGCAGCCAGCCCGGGTCGGGTGAAAACGAGCAGTACTTC	CASSQPGSGENEQYF	.	TRBV4-1	TRBJ2-7	many
TGCAGCGTTCCCGACACCTTGAACACTGAAGCTTTCTTT	CSVPDTLNTEAFF	.	TRBV29-1	TRBJ1-1	few
TGTGCCAGCAGCTACCCGGGACTAGCGGGGAGCTCCTACGAGCAGTACTTC	CASSYPGLAGSSYEQYF	TRBD2	TRBV3-1	TRBJ2-7	.
TGTGCCAGCATGAGGGCAGGGGGAAACTATGGCTACACCTTC	CASMRAGGNYGYTF	TRBD1	TRBV2	TRBJ1-2	.
TGTGCCAGCAGCTCCTCCGACACAGACTACAATGAGCAGTTCTTC	CASSSSDTDYNEQFF	.	TRBV7-9	TRBJ2-1	few
TGTGCTAGCAGCGAGAGACAGGGGCCTAGCTATGGCTACACCTTC	CASSERQGPSYGYTF	TRBD1	TRBV7-9	TRBJ1-2	.
TGTGCCACCAGTGCGGCCCAGGGCAGTCAGCCCCAGCATTTT	CATSAAQGSQPQHF	.	TRBV24-1	TRBJ1-5	.
TGTGCCAGCAGCCCCCCGGGGGCGGAAAAAAACATTCAGTACTTC	CASSPPGAEKNIQYF	.	TRBV9	TRBJ2-4	.
TGCGCCAGCAGCCAAGATCCGGGCTGCGAGCAGTACTTC	CASSQDPGCEQYF	.	TRBV4-1	TRBJ2-7	.
TGTGCCAGCAGCCAAGATCCCGACCTTTTAGGGACAGGGGATTTCGATGAGCAGTTCTTC	CASSQDPDLLGTGDFDEQFF	TRBD1	TRBV3-1	TRBJ2-1	few
TGTGCCAGCAGCCCTATGGCGGGGGGGTCCAATGAGCAGTTCTTC	CASSPMAGGSNEQFF	TRBD2	TRBV25-1	TRBJ2-1	few
TGTGCCAGCAGTGTTATCGGGGGGACAGTCCAAGAGACCCAGTACTTC	CASSVIGGTVQETQYF	.	TRBV6-1	TRBJ2-5	few
TGTGCCAGCAGCTTAGGGGGTCGGGCCTACAATGAGCAGTTCTTC	CASSLGGRAYNEQFF	.	TRBV11-3	TRBJ2-1	.
TGCGCCAGCAGCCAAGGACGGCCATTGGAAAACACTGAAGCTTTCTTT	CASSQGRPLENTEAFF	.	TRBV4-1	TRBJ1-1	.
TGTGCCAGCAGTCCTAGAGAGGAGGGCACTGAAGCTTTCTTT	CASSPREEGTEAFF	.	TRBV28	TRBJ1-1	few
TGCAGTGCTAGAAAGAGTTCTGGGGCCAACGTCCTGACTTTC	CSARKSSGANVLTF	.	TRBV20-1	TRBJ2-6	.
TGCGCCAGCAGCCCTCCGGGGGGCCCAGATACGCAGTATTTT	CASSPPGGPDTQYF	.	TRBV5-1	TRBJ2-3	.
TGCAGTGCTAGAAACCCCAGGGAGGCCAAAAACATTCAGTACTTC	CSARNPREAKNIQYF	.	TRBV20-1	TRBJ2-4	many
TGCAGTGTCGCGGAGGACTTTCGCGAGCAGTACTTC	CSVAEDFREQYF	.	TRBV20-1	TRBJ2-7	.
TGTGCCAGCAGCTTGATGGGGTCCCAAGAGACCCAGTACTTC	CASSLMGSQETQYF	.	TRBV5-4	TRBJ2-5	many
TGTGCCAGCAGCCAAGGTTGGGGGGGGGCTTCTTATACGCAGTATTTT	CASSQGWGGASYTQYF	.	TRBV4-2	TRBJ2-3	.
TGTGCCAACGGGGACCACGGGGAAAAACTGTTTTTT	CANGDHGEKLFF	.	TRBV12-3/TRBV12-4	TRBJ1-4	.
TGCGCCAGCAGCTTGGCCCCAGGGAGGACTGAAAAACTGTTTTTT	CASSLAPGRTEKLFF	.	TRBV5-1	TRBJ1-4	few
TGTGCCAGCAGCTTAGCAAGCAGGGCGAACACTGAAGCTTTCTTT	CASSLASRANTEAFF	.	TRBV7-2	TRBJ1-1	.
TGTGCCAGCAGTTTCGACGGGCGCGCAGGCACTAACTATGGCTACACCTTC	CASSFDGRAGTNYGYTF	.	TRBV27	TRBJ1-2	.
TGCAGCGCTGAGACCGGGACTAACTCTTACGAGCAGTACTTC	CSAETGTNSYEQYF	TRBD2	TRBV29-1	TRBJ2-7	many
TGCGCCGGCAGCTTGGTCGCTAGCGGGGGAGCCGTCCAAGAGACCCAGTACTTC	CAGSLVASGGAVQETQYF	TRBD2	TRBV5-1	TRBJ2-5	few
TGTGCCAGCAGACTGACTCGGGGGATAGAGCAGTACTTC	CASRLTRGIEQYF	.	TRBV7-2	TRBJ2-5	.
TGTGCCAGCAGCCCCGGACATGGGCTCGAGCAGTACTTC	CASSPGHGLEQYF	.	TRBV7-2	TRBJ2-7	few
TGTGCCAGCAGCCAAGTGACGACAGCCAACTATGGCTACACCTTC	CASSQVTTANYGYTF	.	TRBV3-1	TRBJ1-2	few
TGCGCCAGCAGCCCCCCAAGCGGGGTCACAGATACGCAGTATTTT	CASSPPSGVTDTQYF	TRBD2	TRBV5-1	TRBJ2-3	many
TGTGCCAGCAGTTTGGGCAGCCCGAACACTGAAGCTTTCTTT	CASSLGSPNTEAFF	.	TRBV12-3/TRBV12-4	TRBJ1-1	.
TGCGCCAGCAGCCAGCAACAGGGGAACTCTGGAAACACCATATATTTT	CASSQQQGNSGNTIYF	TRBD1	TRBV4-1	TRBJ1-3	.
TGCGCCAGCAGCTTGTCTGGGGTAGACACTGAAGCTTTCTTT	CASSLSGVDTEAFF	.	TRBV5-1	TRBJ1-1	.
TGTGCCAGCAGCTTAACGGTCCTCGAGCAGTACTTC	CASSLTVLEQYF	.	TRBV7-2	TRBJ2-7	few
TGCAGCGTTGAAATGCAGCCCCAGCATTTT	CSVEMQPQHF	.	TRBV29-1	TRBJ1-5	.
TGTGCCAGCAGTGATACCGGGGGTAACGTCGAGCAGTACTTC	CASSDTGGNVEQYF	.	TRBV6-6	TRBJ2-7	.
TGTGCCAGCAGCTCGTCCCGGGGAGGGCTGAGGGAGAATGAGCAGTTCTTC	CASSSSRGGLRENEQFF	TRBD2	TRBV5-6	TRBJ2-1	few
TGTGCCAGCACCCTAGTGGGGAACAGGGGAAACTATGGCTACACCTTC	CASTLVGNRGNYGYTF	TRBD1	TRBV28	TRBJ1-2	many